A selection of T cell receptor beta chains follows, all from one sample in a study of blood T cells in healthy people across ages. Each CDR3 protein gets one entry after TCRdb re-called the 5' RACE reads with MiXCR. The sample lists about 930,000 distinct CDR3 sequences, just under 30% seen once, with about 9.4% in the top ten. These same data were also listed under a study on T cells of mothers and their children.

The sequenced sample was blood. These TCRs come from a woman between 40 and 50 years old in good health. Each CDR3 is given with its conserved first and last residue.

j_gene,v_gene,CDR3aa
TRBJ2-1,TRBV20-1,CSARVGAGEQFF
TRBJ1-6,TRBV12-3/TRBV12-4,CASSHRGQGNYSPLHF
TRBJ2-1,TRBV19,CASSVGVQDNEQFF
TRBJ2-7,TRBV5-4,CASSLVPTGTASSYEQYF
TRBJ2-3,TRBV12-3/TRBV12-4,CASSLGTGVEYF
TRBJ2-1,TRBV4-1,CASSSQAGGPDEQFF
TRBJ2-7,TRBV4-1,CASSQVPGAGEQYF
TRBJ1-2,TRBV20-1,CSARPDGYGYTF
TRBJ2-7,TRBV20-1,CSASPVQGAYEQYF
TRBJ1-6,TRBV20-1,CSASSGSPLHF
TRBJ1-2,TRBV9,CASSVDGDHGYTF
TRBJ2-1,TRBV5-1,CASSLGDADEQFF
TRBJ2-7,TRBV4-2,CASSQAWDSPYEQYF
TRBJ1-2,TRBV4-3,CACSLGTGGRNYGYTF
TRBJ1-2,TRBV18,CASSPGQTFGGYTF
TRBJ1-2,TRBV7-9,CASRGSGPAGGYTF
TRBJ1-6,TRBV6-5,CASSSAVMTGGNSPLHF
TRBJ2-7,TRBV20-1,CSANQLVYEQYF
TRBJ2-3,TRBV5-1,CASSLQGKRTDTQYF